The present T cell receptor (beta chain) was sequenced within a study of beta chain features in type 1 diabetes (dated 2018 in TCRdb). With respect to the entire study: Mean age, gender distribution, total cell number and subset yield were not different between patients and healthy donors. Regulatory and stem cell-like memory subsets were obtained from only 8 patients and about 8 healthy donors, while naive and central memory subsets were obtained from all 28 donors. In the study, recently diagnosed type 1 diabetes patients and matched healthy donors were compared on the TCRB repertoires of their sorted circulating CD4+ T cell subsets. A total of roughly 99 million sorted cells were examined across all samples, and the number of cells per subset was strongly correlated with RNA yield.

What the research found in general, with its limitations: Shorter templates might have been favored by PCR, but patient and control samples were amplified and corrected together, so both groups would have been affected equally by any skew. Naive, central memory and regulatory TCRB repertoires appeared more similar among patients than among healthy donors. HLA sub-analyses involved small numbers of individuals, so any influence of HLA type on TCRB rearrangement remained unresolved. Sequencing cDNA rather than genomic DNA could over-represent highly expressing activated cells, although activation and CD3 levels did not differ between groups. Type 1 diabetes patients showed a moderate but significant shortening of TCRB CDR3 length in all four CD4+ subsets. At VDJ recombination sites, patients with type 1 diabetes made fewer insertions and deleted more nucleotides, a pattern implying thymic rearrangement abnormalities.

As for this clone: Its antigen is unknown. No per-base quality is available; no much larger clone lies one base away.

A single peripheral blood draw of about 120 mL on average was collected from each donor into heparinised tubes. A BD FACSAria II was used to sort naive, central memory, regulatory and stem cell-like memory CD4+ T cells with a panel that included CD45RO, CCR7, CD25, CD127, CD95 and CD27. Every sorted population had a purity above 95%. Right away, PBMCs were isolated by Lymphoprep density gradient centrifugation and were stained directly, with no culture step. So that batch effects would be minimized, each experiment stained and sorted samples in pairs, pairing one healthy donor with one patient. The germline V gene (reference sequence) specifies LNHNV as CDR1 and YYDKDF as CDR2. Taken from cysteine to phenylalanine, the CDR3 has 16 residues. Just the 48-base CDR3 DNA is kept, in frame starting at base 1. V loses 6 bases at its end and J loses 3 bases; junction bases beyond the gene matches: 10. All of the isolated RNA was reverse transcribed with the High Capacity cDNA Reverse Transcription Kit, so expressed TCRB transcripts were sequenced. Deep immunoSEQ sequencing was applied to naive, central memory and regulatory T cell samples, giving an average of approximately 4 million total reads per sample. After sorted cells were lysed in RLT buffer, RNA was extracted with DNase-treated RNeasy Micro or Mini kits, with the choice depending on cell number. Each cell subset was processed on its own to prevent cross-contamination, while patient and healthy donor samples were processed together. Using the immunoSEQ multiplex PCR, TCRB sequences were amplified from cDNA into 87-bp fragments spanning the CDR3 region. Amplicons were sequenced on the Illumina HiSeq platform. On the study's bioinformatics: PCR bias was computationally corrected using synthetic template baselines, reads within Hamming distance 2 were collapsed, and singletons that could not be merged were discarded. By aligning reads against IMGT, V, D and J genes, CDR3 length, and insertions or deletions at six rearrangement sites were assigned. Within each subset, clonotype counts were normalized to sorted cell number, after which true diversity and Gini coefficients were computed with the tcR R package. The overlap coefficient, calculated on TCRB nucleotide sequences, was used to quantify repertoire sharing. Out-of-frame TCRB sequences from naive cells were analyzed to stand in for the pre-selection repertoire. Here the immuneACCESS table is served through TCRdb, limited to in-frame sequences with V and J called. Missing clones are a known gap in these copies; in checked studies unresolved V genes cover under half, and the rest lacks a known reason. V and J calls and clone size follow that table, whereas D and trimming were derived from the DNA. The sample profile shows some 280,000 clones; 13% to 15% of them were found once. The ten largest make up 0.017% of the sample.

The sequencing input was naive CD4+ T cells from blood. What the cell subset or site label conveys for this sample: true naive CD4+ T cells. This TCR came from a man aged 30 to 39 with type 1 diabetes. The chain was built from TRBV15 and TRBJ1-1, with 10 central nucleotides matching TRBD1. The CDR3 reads CATRGQGVPRDTEAFF. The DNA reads TGTGCCACCAGAGGACAGGGGGTACCTCGGGACACTGAAGCTTTCTTT.